This passage covers 17 T cell receptor beta chains from one sample sequenced in a study of tumor-infiltrating lymphocytes in localized non-small cell lung cancer. The table came from immunoSEQ multiplex PCR; TCRdb's copy has only in-frame clones and leaves some out. This sample has some 15,000 clones, with approximately 84% found just once. Sequenced: lung tumor tissue. The receptors were sampled from a human donor with non-small cell lung cancer.

This clone was seen more than once but under ten times. The rearrangement joins TRBV4-3 to TRBJ1-5; D unresolved. The CDR3 contains 15 residues. Between the trimmed V and J ends, which lost 0 bases and 6 bases, there was a span of 12 bases. Germline CDR1 LGHNA, CDR2 YSLEER. The CDR3 region is CASSQDWQEGQPQHF. In DNA form, the CDR3 reads TGCGCCAGCAGCCAAGATTGGCAGGAGGGTCAGCCCCAGCATTTT.

This sequence joins TRBV9 and TRBJ1-1, with D possibly being TRBD1 (5 bases). The CDR3 extends over 13 amino acids. CDR1 and CDR2 (germline): SGDLS, YYNGEE. With 6 bases removed from V and 4 bases from J, the gap between germline ends came to 13 bases. The CDR3 loop is CASNRGGSTEAFF. The CDR3 bases are TGTGCCAGCAATAGGGGAGGGAGCACTGAAGCTTTCTTT.

This clone appeared a few times. The chain carries TRBV11-3 and TRBJ2-1; D is undetermined. Germline V gene sequence: CDR1 SGHNT, CDR2 YENEEA. The CDR3 consists of 15 residues. The V end was cut by 8 bases, the J end by 0 bases, with 14 bases between. In nucleotides, the CDR3 is TGTGCCAGCTCCGGAGCTCCCCACTCCTACAATGAGCAGTTCTTC. This gives the protein CASSGAPHSYNEQFF.

This chain connects TRBV30 to TRBJ2-1; D is possibly TRBD2 (6 bases). The germline gives CDR1 GTSNPN, CDR2 SVGIG (reference sequence). This CDR3 contains 17 residues. Trimming pared 2 bases from V and 4 bases from J, leaving 21 bases between. The DNA for the CDR3 is TGTGCCTGGAGTCCCCGGGACTCCAGGAGTTGGTACAATGAGCAGTTCTTC. Its protein product is CAWSPRDSRSWYNEQFF.

The rearrangement joins TRBV4-1 to TRBJ1-5; D gene unclear. Germline-derived CDR1 and CDR2 are MGHRA and YSYEKL. V was clipped by 1 base and J by 1 base, with 17 bases between them. CDR3 length equals 18 residues. CDR3 amino acids: CASSQVDLGFLSNQPQHF. The CDR3 nucleotides are TGCGCCAGCAGCCAAGTGGACCTTGGTTTTCTGAGCAATCAGCCCCAGCATTTT.

This rearrangement joins TRBV19 to TRBJ1-5; D possibly corresponds to TRBD1 (6 bases). CDR1 LNHDA and CDR2 SQIVND come from the germline V gene (reference sequence). V lost 8 bases, J lost 7 bases, and 15 bases lay in between. The CDR3 is made up of 13 amino acids. The CDR3 region is CASSGAPGQPQHF. In nucleotides, the CDR3 is TGTGCCAGTTCGGGGGCGCCGGGACAGCCCCAGCATTTT.

V usage is TRBV5-6 and J usage is TRBJ2-3; 11 nucleotides agree with TRBD1. V shed 4 bases, J shed 6 bases, and the junction held 7 bases outside the gene matches. The CDR3 consists of 15 residues. Germline V gene sequence: CDR1 SGHDT, CDR2 YYEEEE. The CDR3 loop reads CASSGGTGGRDTQYF. For the CDR3, the DNA is TGTGCCAGCAGCGGAGGGACAGGGGGAAGGGATACGCAGTATTTT. The complete variable domain, with remaining parts taken from reference TRBV5-6 and TRBJ2-3, reads DAGVTQSPTHLIKTRGQQVTLRCSPKSGHDTVSWYQQALGQGPQFIFQYYEEEERQRGNFPDRFSGHQFPNYSSELNVNALLLGDSALYLCASSGGTGGRDTQYFGPGTRLTVL.

The genes are TRBV4-1 and TRBJ2-1; TRBD1 matches 7 bases. Germline V gives CDR1 MGHRA, CDR2 YSYEKL. After removal of 2 bases from V and 6 bases from J, the junction contained 1 base not matched to a gene. This CDR3 is built from 13 residues. CDR3 region: CASSQYRGNEQFF. CDR3 nucleotides: TGCGCCAGCAGCCAATACAGGGGCAATGAGCAGTTCTTC.

The sample holds one count of this clone. This rearrangement joins TRBV10-3 to TRBJ1-1, with D uncertain. Germline values: CDR1 ENHRY, CDR2 SYGVKD. Trimming took 2 bases from V and 0 from J, leaving 4 bases between them. CDR3 length: 13 amino acids. The CDR3, as DNA: TGTGCCATCAGTGAGACAGTGAACACTGAAGCTTTCTTT. Protein product: CAISETVNTEAFF.

The chain joins TRBV7-8 to TRBJ1-5, with D unclear. CDR1 is SGHVS and CDR2 is FQNEAQ in the germline V gene. V lost 5 bases and J 1 base, leaving 15 bases between the germline ends. This CDR3 has 16 amino acids. The CDR3 DNA sequence: TGTGCCAGCAGCCTCCTCATTGGGTGGAGCAATCAGCCCCAGCATTTT. This codes for CASSLLIGWSNQPQHF.

The chain has TRBV4-1 and TRBJ1-5, with TRBD1 as a possible D gene (5 bases). Germline lookup yields CDR1 MGHRA and CDR2 YSYEKL. Trimming took 3 bases from V and 5 from J, leaving 14 bases between them. The CDR3 runs 15 residues. The DNA of the CDR3 is TGCGCCAGCAGCCAGGAAGTGAGGGGTGATCAGCCCCAGCATTTT. Translating it yields CASSQEVRGDQPQHF.

This clone has more than one count but fewer than ten. The sample carries other DNA sequences with the same CDR3. The rearrangement links TRBV11-2 to TRBJ1-3; D unclear. V was trimmed by 1 base and J by 2 bases, leaving 6 bases between them. From germline, CDR1 is SGHAT and CDR2 FQNNGV. CDR3 length: 14 amino acids. The CDR3 bases are TGTGCCAGCAGCTTAGTTGGCCCTGGAAACACCATATATTTT. Its translation: CASSLVGPGNTIYF.

The chain uses TRBV30 and TRBJ2-6, with D uncertain. V lost 4 bases and J 4 bases, leaving 8 bases between the germline ends. Germline lookup yields CDR1 GTSNPN and CDR2 SVGIG (reference sequence). The CDR3 covers 13 residues. CDR3 DNA: TGTGCCTGGACTGGTCCCGGGGCCAACGTCCTGACTTTC. Its protein is CAWTGPGANVLTF.

The chain uses TRBV14 and TRBJ2-6, with D perhaps assigned TRBD1 or TRBD2 (7 bases each). CDR1 SGHDN and CDR2 FVKESK come from the germline V gene. The germline V and J ends were trimmed by 4 bases and 0 bases, with 25 bases remaining between them. The CDR3 length is 21 residues. The CDR3 DNA is TGTGCCAGCAGCCCAGGGGGTCGGGGGGCTTGGCGGTTCTCTGGGGCCAACGTCCTGACTTTC. It yields the protein CASSPGGRGAWRFSGANVLTF. Together with reference TRBV14 and TRBJ2-6, the CDR3 gives the full variable domain: EAGVTQFPSHSVIEKGQTVTLRCDPISGHDNLYWYRRVMGKEIKFLLHFVKESKQDESGMPNNRFLAERTGGTYSTLKVQPAELEDSGVYFCASSPGGRGAWRFSGANVLTFGAGSRLTVL.

This clone rates as medium-sized (0.01 to 0.1%). The V call is TRBV4-2, the J call TRBJ2-7; 7 nucleotides align to TRBD1. Losses at the gene ends were 4 bases for V and 5 bases for J; bases not matched to a gene: 5. The CDR3 extends over 13 amino acids. Germline loops: CDR1 LGHNA, CDR2 YNFKEQ. CDR3 sequence reads: CASSRSTGDEQYF. The CDR3 DNA reads as TGTGCCAGCAGCCGATCCACAGGGGACGAGCAGTACTTC.

This chain joins TRBV6-5 and TRBJ1-2, with 8 bases matching TRBD1. Germline values: CDR1 MNHEY, CDR2 SVGAGI. With 2 bases clipped from V and 8 bases from J, the junction kept 13 bases outside the gene matches. The CDR3 is 16 amino acids. For the CDR3, the DNA is TGTGCCAGCAGTTACGGGGCAGGGGGCGCGATTTGGGGCTACACCTTC. It encodes CASSYGAGGAIWGYTF.

V and J are TRBV6-1 and TRBJ2-7, with D possibly matching TRBD2 (5 bases). V lost 1 base to trimming and J lost 0 bases, with 10 bases between them. The CDR3 consists of 15 residues. The germline CDR1 and CDR2 sequences are MNHNS and SASEGT. The CDR3 region has the DNA TGTGCCAGCAGTGAAGAGTTAGGGAGCTCCTACGAGCAGTACTTC. It codes for CASSEELGSSYEQYF.